These 18 T cell receptor beta chains share one sample of origin, sequenced in a study of blood T cell repertoires in COVID-19. TCRdb's copy holds only in-frame clones and misses some; the assay was immunoSEQ multiplex PCR. Of 250,000 or so clones in the sample, nearly 90% were seen once. Sequenced material: PBMCs or T cells enriched from blood (not recorded which). The receptor source for this set is a man aged 30-40 years who had recovered from COVID-19.

The chain has TRBV28 and TRBJ2-3, with D unresolved. Trimming removed 3 bases at V and 2 bases at J, with 12 bases between. Germline CDR1 reads MDHEN; CDR2 reads SYDVKM. The length of the CDR3 is 15 residues. CDR3 residues: CASSFGPESTDTQYF. The CDR3 DNA reads as TGTGCCAGCAGTTTTGGGCCAGAATCCACAGATACGCAGTATTTT.

The V gene is TRBV7-9, the J gene TRBJ2-7, with 7 bases that match TRBD1. CDR3 length: 15 amino acids. V was clipped by 10 bases and J by 4 bases; unmatched bases: 16. Germline CDR1 is SEHNR and CDR2 is FQNEAQ (reference sequence). The CDR3 spells CAIFKPGQYTYEQYF. The CDR3 nucleotides read TGTGCCATCTTCAAACCGGGACAGTATACATACGAGCAGTACTTC.

The chain joins TRBV5-1 to TRBJ1-1; the match to TRBD1 covers 9 bases. With 0 bases clipped from V and 7 bases from J, the junction kept 7 bases outside the gene matches. The CDR3 runs to 15 residues. Germline loops: CDR1 SGHRS, CDR2 YFSETQ. The CDR3, as DNA: TGCGCCAGCAGCTTGGAAGGGACAGGGCGCCATGAAGCTTTCTTT. Its protein is CASSLEGTGRHEAFF.

V and J are TRBV5-1 and TRBJ1-2, with D unclear. CDR3 length: 16 amino acids. Germline CDR1 SGHRS, CDR2 YFSETQ. Deletions cut 2 bases from V and 1 base from J, with 15 bases between. The CDR3 DNA reads as TGCGCCAGCAGCTTCGGGGTGTCCCTGGGTAACTATGGCTACACCTTC. It translates to CASSFGVSLGNYGYTF.

The chain employs TRBV29-1 and TRBJ1-2; unclear D gene. The germline gives CDR1 SQVTM, CDR2 ANQGSEA. This CDR3 has 12 residues. The V end was cut by 4 bases, the J end by 3 bases, with 9 bases between. CDR3 protein: CSVVTDYYGYTF. The CDR3 coding sequence is TGCAGCGTTGTTACGGACTACTATGGCTACACCTTC.

The V gene is TRBV4-3, the J gene TRBJ1-2; 11 bases are a match to TRBD1. Germline trimming cut 4 bases from V and 5 bases from J; bases unmatched to any gene: 6. In germline, CDR1 is LGHNA, CDR2 YSLEER. CDR3 length equals 15 residues. The CDR3, as DNA: TGCGCCAGCAGCCCCTGGACAGGGGGCGGGTATGGCTACACCTTC. This encodes CASSPWTGGGYGYTF.

The chain's CDR3 is CASTRQGVGGYTF. CDR3 coding DNA: TGCGCCAGCACTCGACAGGGAGTCGGAGGCTACACCTTC. J is TRBJ1-2 and V is TRBV10-1; 7 nucleotides align to TRBD1. Germline V gene sequence: CDR1 WNHNN, CDR2 SYGVQD (reference sequence). The CDR3 runs to 13 residues. Trimming cost V 7 bases and J 8 bases; bases outside gene matches: 10.

This clone occurred once. The J gene is TRBJ2-3, the V gene TRBV5-4, with TRBD2 matching over 7 bases. V was pared by 7 bases and J by 2 bases, with 13 bases of the junction left unmatched. The germline gives CDR1 SGHNT, CDR2 YYREEE (reference sequence). This CDR3 contains 16 residues. This CDR3 is CASAGAGARTTDTQYF. CDR3 DNA: TGTGCCAGCGCCGGCGCGGGAGCCCGAACCACAGATACGCAGTATTTT.

The J gene is TRBJ1-3, the V gene TRBV5-1; no clear D gene. This CDR3 is 14 amino acids long. Germline V gene sequence: CDR1 SGHRS, CDR2 YFSETQ. Trimming pared 6 bases from V and 0 bases from J, leaving 10 bases between. The CDR3 spells CASTGGFSGNTIYF. In nucleotides, the CDR3 is TGCGCCAGCACCGGCGGTTTCTCTGGAAACACCATATATTTT.

The chain uses TRBV5-1 and TRBJ2-1, with TRBD2 identical over 7 bases. The trim removed 4 bases at V and 1 base at J, leaving 8 bases unmatched. The CDR3 length is 16 residues. From germline, CDR1 is SGHRS and CDR2 YFSETQ. CDR3 region: CASSPTGGRSYNEQFF. The CDR3 DNA follows: TGCGCCAGCAGCCCAACGGGAGGTCGTTCCTACAATGAGCAGTTCTTC. The variable domain in full, with the rest retrieved from reference TRBV5-1 and TRBJ2-1, is KAGVTQTPRYLIKTRGQQVTLSCSPISGHRSVSWYQQTPGQGLQFLFEYFSETQRNKGNFPGRFSGRQFSNSRSEMNVSTLELGDSALYLCASSPTGGRSYNEQFFGPGTRLTVL.

The chain combines TRBV7-2 with TRBJ2-7; 11 nucleotides line up with TRBD2. Germline V gene data show CDR1 as SGHTA and CDR2 as FQGNSA. The CDR3 runs to 15 residues. With 5 bases clipped from V and 5 bases from J, the junction kept 8 bases outside the gene matches. The CDR3 region has the DNA TGTGCCAGCAGCGGGCTAGCGGGGGGCCCCAACGAGCAGTACTTC. This translates into CASSGLAGGPNEQYF. Full variable domain (missing parts from reference TRBV7-2 and TRBJ2-7): GAGVSQSPSNKVTEKGKDVELRCDPISGHTALYWYRQSLGQGLEFLIYFQGNSAPDKSGLPSDRFSAERTGGSVSTLTIQRTQQEDSAVYLCASSGLAGGPNEQYFGPGTRLTVT.

J is TRBJ2-3 and V is TRBV5-4; 7 bases are shared with TRBD1. Germline V gene data show CDR1 as SGHNT and CDR2 as YYREEE (reference sequence). With V trimmed by 10 bases and J by 2 bases, 13 bases remained unmatched. CDR3 length: 15 amino acids. Here the CDR3 reads CALTSTGRFTDTQYF. The DNA of the CDR3 is TGTGCCCTTACCTCGACAGGGCGGTTCACAGATACGCAGTATTTT.

V usage is TRBV6-5 and J usage is TRBJ2-7, with 7 bases lining up with TRBD2. The CDR3 has 15 residues. Germline V gives CDR1 MNHEY, CDR2 SVGAGI. The V and J ends lost 6 bases and 3 bases, in that order; junction bases with no gene match: 11. The CDR3 DNA follows: TGTGCCAGCAGACAGGCGGGACTATCTGTCTACGAGCAGTACTTC. It specifies CASRQAGLSVYEQYF.

The V gene is TRBV7-9, the J gene TRBJ1-1; TRBD1 is a possible D gene (5 bases). This CDR3 comprises 16 residues. Germline V gene lookup returns CDR1 SEHNR and CDR2 FQNEAQ (reference sequence). The V gene lost 1 base and the J gene lost 4 bases, with 16 bases spanning the gap. CDR3 in amino acids: CASSLVVAGPITEAFF. The CDR3 coding sequence is TGTGCCAGCAGCTTAGTGGTAGCAGGGCCTATCACTGAAGCTTTCTTT.

The chain uses TRBV18 and TRBJ2-5; D is unresolved. The CDR3 sequence is 14 residues long. V was pared by 4 bases and J by 0 bases, with 9 bases between. Germline V gives CDR1 KGHSH, CDR2 LQKENI. The CDR3 DNA reads as TGTGCCAGCTCACTAGAATTGTACCAAGAGACCCAGTACTTC. It codes for CASSLELYQETQYF. Together with reference TRBV18 and TRBJ2-5, the CDR3 gives the full variable domain: NAGVMQNPRHLVRRRGQEARLRCSPMKGHSHVYWYRQLPEEGLKFMVYLQKENIIDESGMPKERFSAEFPKEGPSILRIQQVVRGDSAAYFCASSLELYQETQYFGPGTRLLVL.

The V and J genes are TRBV19 and TRBJ1-2, with D uncertain. Germline loops: CDR1 LNHDA, CDR2 SQIVND (reference sequence). The V end was cut by 0 bases, the J end by 6 bases, with 11 bases between. This CDR3 is built from 14 residues. The CDR3, as DNA: TGTGCCAGTAGTATAGATCTTCCCCCCGATGGCTACACCTTC. Translating gives CASSIDLPPDGYTF.

The chain carries TRBV19 and TRBJ2-5, with D possibly TRBD2 on 5 matching bases. CDR3 size: 12 residues. The germline V and J ends were trimmed by 7 bases and 5 bases, with 11 bases remaining between them. Germline CDR1 and CDR2: LNHDA and SQIVND (reference sequence). The CDR3 DNA follows: TGTGCCAGTACCCCCGGGATGGAGACCCAGTACTTC. Translating gives CASTPGMETQYF.

As for this clone: This CDR3 is also generated by other DNA sequences in the sample. As DNA, the CDR3 is TGTGCCAGCTCCGTCTCCTACGAGCAGTACTTC. It yields the protein CASSVSYEQYF. This rearrangement joins TRBV12-3 or TRBV12-4 to TRBJ2-7; D gene unclear. There are 11 residues in the CDR3. V was cut by 8 bases and J by 0 bases, with 5 bases left in between.